This is a list of T cell receptor beta chains from one sample in a study of cytomegalovirus exposure and HLA in healthy donors. Generated by immunoSEQ multiplex PCR, the TCRdb table keeps only in-frame clones and is missing some. The sample has about 270,000 clones; approximately 70% are singletons. The sequenced sample was PBMCs. These receptors were taken from a female donor in good health and CMV-seronegative. Each CDR3 is given with its conserved first and last residue. The order of the fields is clone size, J gene, D gene, V gene, CDR3 DNA, CDR3 protein. D genes are given only for firm matches. Only some rows state a clone size, as once, few, many or a class for expanded clones.

few | TRBJ2-1 | TRBD2 | TRBV9 | TGTGCCAGCAGCGGGACTAGCGGGACGGTTCAGGGTGAGCAGTTCTTC | CASSGTSGTVQGEQFF
- | TRBJ1-4 | - | TRBV11-2 | TGTGCCAGCAGCCCCCTAGGAGGGAAGGGCGGGGGTGAAAAACTGTTTTTT | CASSPLGGKGGGEKLFF
- | TRBJ2-7 | TRBD2 | TRBV5-1 | TGCGCCAGCAATGGACTAGCGGGAGGGCCGTTTGGGCGGGAGCAGTACTTC | CASNGLAGGPFGREQYF
few | TRBJ2-1 | - | TRBV19 | TGTGCCAGTAGTTGTATTAGCGGTAATTGCTCCTACAATGAGCAGTTCTTC | CASSCISGNCSYNEQFF
- | TRBJ2-5 | TRBD2 | TRBV5-4 | TGTGCCAGCAGCTTGATGGGACTAGCAGAAGAGACCCAGTACTTC | CASSLMGLAEETQYF
- | TRBJ2-1 | TRBD2 | TRBV5-1 | TGCGCCAGCAGCTTGGAATTAGCGGGAATAAATGAGCAGTTCTTC | CASSLELAGINEQFF
- | TRBJ1-2 | TRBD1 | TRBV2 | TGTGCCAGCAGTGAAAGAGGACAGGGGGCTCATGGCTACACCTTC | CASSERGQGAHGYTF
- | TRBJ1-5 | TRBD1 | TRBV19 | TGTGCCAGTAGTACGCCGACAGGGTTCGATCAGCCCCAGCATTTT | CASSTPTGFDQPQHF
- | TRBJ1-2 | TRBD1 | TRBV12-5 | TGTGCTAGTGGTCCCACAGGGGGCGCGGTTGGCTACACCTTC | CASGPTGGAVGYTF
- | TRBJ2-7 | - | TRBV11-2 | TGTGCCAGCAGCCATAGAGGGCAGGAGCAGTACTTC | CASSHRGQEQYF
- | TRBJ1-5 | TRBD1 | TRBV28 | TGTGCCAGCAGTCCTGGACAGGGGATGAATCAGCCCCAGCACTTT | CASSPGQGMNQPQHF
- | TRBJ2-1 | TRBD2 | TRBV5-1 | TGCGCCAGCAGCTCACTAGCGGGAGCCTACAATGAGCAGTTCTTC | CASSSLAGAYNEQFF
- | TRBJ2-1 | - | TRBV2 | TGTGCCAGCAACCCGGACAGAAGCTACAATGAGCAGTTCTTC | CASNPDRSYNEQFF
- | TRBJ2-3 | TRBD1 | TRBV7-2 | TGTGCCAGCAGCCCAACGACAGGGGTATATGATACGCAGTATTTT | CASSPTTGVYDTQYF
- | TRBJ1-1 | - | TRBV7-9 | TGTGCCAGCAGCGCAGGGGCGAAGTTACATCCACCTGAAGCTTTCTTT | CASSAGAKLHPPEAFF
- | TRBJ1-5 | TRBD1 | TRBV5-6 | TGTGCCAGCAGCTTACAGGGGCGGATGCGTCAGCCCCAGCATTTT | CASSLQGRMRQPQHF
- | TRBJ2-5 | TRBD2 | TRBV7-3 | TGTGCCAGCAGCTTAATGGGGCAGGGAGGGGAGACCCAGTACTTC | CASSLMGQGGETQYF
- | TRBJ2-7 | TRBD2 | TRBV6-6 | TGTGCCAGCAGTTACAAGGCGGGAGTCCTCTCCTACGAGCAGTACTTC | CASSYKAGVLSYEQYF
once | TRBJ2-7 | - | TRBV11-3 | TGTGCCAGCAGCTTAGGGCACAGGGCGACCTACGAGCAGTACTTC | CASSLGHRATYEQYF
- | TRBJ2-3 | TRBD2 | TRBV13 | TGTGCCAGCAGGTCCACTAGCGGGAGGGCCTCTAACACAGATACGCAGTATTTT | CASRSTSGRASNTDTQYF
- | TRBJ2-7 | - | TRBV12-1 | TGTGCCAGCAGCCCTCGGAGCCCTCCCTACGAGCAGTACTTC | CASSPRSPPYEQYF
few | TRBJ2-3 | TRBD2 | TRBV7-2 | TGTGCCAGCAGTTATAGCGGGAGGGCCCGTTCTACAGATACGCAGTATTTT | CASSYSGRARSTDTQYF
- | TRBJ2-5 | TRBD1 | TRBV10-1 | TGCGCCAGCAGTGACCCCGGGACAGGGGCCGAAGAGACCCAGTACTTC | CASSDPGTGAEETQYF
- | TRBJ2-3 | TRBD2 | TRBV4-1 | TGCGCCAGCAGCCCCGGACTAGCTTTTACAGATACGCAGTATTTT | CASSPGLAFTDTQYF
- | TRBJ2-1 | TRBD2 | TRBV18 | TGTGCCAGCTCACCACCCGGACTAGCCCCCCAAGTTGAGCAGTTCTTC | CASSPPGLAPQVEQFF
- | TRBJ2-7 | - | TRBV4-1 | TGCGCCAGCAGCCAAGATGGGGGCGGGAGTATCTACGAGCAGTACTTC | CASSQDGGGSIYEQYF
once | TRBJ1-2 | - | TRBV28 | TGTGCCAGCAAGGAGGGCAGATATGGATGGGCCCTCTATGGCTACACCTTC | CASKEGRYGWALYGYTF
- | TRBJ1-1 | TRBD1 | TRBV28 | TGTGCCAGCAGTTTAACAGGGGGAGGAACTGAAGCTTTCTTT | CASSLTGGGTEAFF
- | TRBJ2-1 | TRBD2 | TRBV18 | TGTGCCAGCCTCTCTAGCGGGACATACAATGAGCAGTTCTTC | CASLSSGTYNEQFF
- | TRBJ2-3 | - | TRBV27 | TGTGCCAGCAGTTCTCTAGGTTTTGCGGATACGCAGTATTTT | CASSSLGFADTQYF
few | TRBJ2-2 | - | TRBV6-5 | TGTGCCAGCAGTTACGGGGCCGCGAACACCGGGGAGCTGTTTTTT | CASSYGAANTGELFF
- | TRBJ2-7 | TRBD1 | TRBV5-1 | TGCGCCAGCAGCTGGGACAGGGGGGACGGCGAGCAGTACTTC | CASSWDRGDGEQYF
- | TRBJ2-7 | TRBD1 | TRBV7-2 | TGTGCCAGCAGCTTGACAGGGGGCTACGAGCAGTACTTC | CASSLTGGYEQYF
- | TRBJ2-2 | TRBD1 | TRBV25-1 | TGTGCCAGCAGCCGGACAGGGGGCAGGAACACCGGGGAGCTGTTTTTT | CASSRTGGRNTGELFF
- | TRBJ1-1 | TRBD1 | TRBV28 | TGTGCCAGCAGTTTGCAGGGGGCGGTGAACACTGAAGCTTTCTTT | CASSLQGAVNTEAFF
- | TRBJ2-2 | - | TRBV7-9 | TGTGCCAGCAGCTTATCTCGCGTTTCGAACACCGGGGAGCTGTTTTTT | CASSLSRVSNTGELFF
few | TRBJ2-5 | - | TRBV6-4 | TGTGCCAGCAGTGATTACCTCCGGGACTGCGGGGAGACCCAGTACTTC | CASSDYLRDCGETQYF
- | TRBJ2-6 | TRBD1 | TRBV19 | TGTGCCAGTACCTCACAGGGGGCCCCTGGGGCCAACGTCCTGACTTTC | CASTSQGAPGANVLTF
- | TRBJ2-3 | TRBD2 | TRBV5-1 | TGCGCCAGCAGGCGGGAGTTAAAAGATACGCAGTATTTT | CASRRELKDTQYF
few | TRBJ2-7 | - | TRBV2 | TGTGCCAGCCGATCTGCCCTAATGCCCTACGAGCAGTACTTC | CASRSALMPYEQYF
- | TRBJ2-4 | - | TRBV18 | TGTGCCAGCTCACCATCGAATTATAGGGGATCGGCCAAAAACATTCAGTACTTC | CASSPSNYRGSAKNIQYF
- | TRBJ2-3 | TRBD1 | TRBV11-3 | TGTGCCAGCAAGCCACAGGGGGCGGATACGCAGTATTTT | CASKPQGADTQYF
- | TRBJ2-5 | - | TRBV7-9 | TGTGCCAGCAGCCTTCGGGGCGGGATACAAGAGACCCAGTACTTC | CASSLRGGIQETQYF